These 3 T cell receptor beta chains were all obtained from the same sample, sequenced in a study of response to subunit inactivated influenza vaccine. Via MiXCR, TCRdb re-called the RT-PCR reads, giving one row per CDR3 protein. The sample lists approximately 520,000 distinct CDR3 sequences, 16% occurring once. The material was CD4+ T cells sorted from PBMCs, obtained 23 months after vaccination. The receptors originated from a man between 50 and 69 years old who received an inactivated influenza vaccine.

This clonotype was counted at least ten times. The CDR3 DNA is TGTGCCTGGGGAGTAAACCGTCTAGCGGGCCTCCCAAATGAGCAGTTCTTC. Translated: CAWGVNRLAGLPNEQFF. This rearrangement joins TRBV30 to TRBJ2-1; 8 bases map to TRBD2. The V gene's germline CDR1 is GTSNPN and CDR2 SVGIG (reference sequence). Losses at the gene ends were 5 bases for V and 7 bases for J; bases not matched to a gene: 19. This CDR3 has 17 residues. The whole variable domain, filled in from reference TRBV30 and TRBJ2-1, reads SQTIHQWPATLVQPVGSPLSLECTVEGTSNPNLYWYRQAAGRGLQLLFYSVGIGQISSEVPQNLSASRPQDRQFILSSKKLLLSDSGFYLCAWGVNRLAGLPNEQFFGPGTRLTVL.

This clonotype has a handful of counts. The chain couples TRBV10-3 to TRBJ1-1, with D possibly being TRBD1 (5 bases). This CDR3 region has 12 residues. V lost 3 bases and J lost 7, with 9 bases in between. Germline V gene sequence: CDR1 ENHRY, CDR2 SYGVKD. CDR3 loop: CAISDRRGEAFF. As DNA, the CDR3 is TGTGCCATCAGTGATAGGAGGGGTGAAGCTTTCTTT.

The sample holds a few counts of this clonotype. The chain is built from TRBV6-2 or TRBV6-3 and TRBJ2-1, with TRBD1 matching over 8 bases. The junction had 7 bases not matched to a gene; V was cut back by 6 bases and J by 3 bases. CDR3 length: 15 amino acids. Germline CDR1 reads MNHEY; CDR2 reads SVGEGT. The CDR3, as DNA: TGTGCCAGCAGGCCCGGACAGGGAAACTACAATGAGCAGTTCTTC. Translated: CASRPGQGNYNEQFF.